A single T cell receptor beta chain is shown here with its context. There are a few counts of this clone. Its specific antigen is unknown. The input lacks base qualities; no much larger clone sits a single base away. The CDR3 regions of human TCRbeta chains were subjected to immunosequencing. Processing in the source paper ran as follows. TCRs in the repertoires were compared against a reference library of SARS-CoV-2-specific TCRs that had been generated with the MIRA antigen-specificity platform. Breadth was defined as the fraction of unique TCRs that were SARS-CoV-2-associated, and depth was defined as the fraction of total T cells that were SARS-CoV-2-associated. Using the MIRA data, each spike-specific TCR was assigned both to the spike region to which the TCR was reactive and to a CD4 or CD8 class. Log10-transformed breadth and depth values were compared by one-way ANOVA with Sidak's multiple comparisons tests. This is the immuneACCESS table as TCRdb keeps it, with only in-frame sequences that have V and J called. A part of the clones is gone; compared with another copy, unresolved V genes explain less than half, and the rest is unexplained. V, J and clone size are taken as reported in that table, and D and trimming were inferred from the DNA itself. Counted in this sample were about 150,000 clones; 80% to 90% of them appeared once. The ten most abundant clones make up around 8.6% of the sample.

The data derive from a study of T cell responses to AZD1222 COVID-19 vaccine (dated by TCRdb to the early 2020s). In terms of the full investigation: AZD1222 recipients whose second dose came at about 4 weeks and those whose second dose came at about 12 weeks were combined into one group, since spike-specific TCR depth and breadth did not differ between the two schedules. TCR sequencing was performed for about 250 trial participants, of whom about 200 were given two doses of AZD1222 and around 25 were given two doses of MenACWY control vaccine. Enrollment into the trials was organized by age into subgroups of 18-55, 56-69 and 70-plus years, and those subgroups contained about 160, 30 and 59 TCR-sequenced participants, respectively.

Beyond this particular receptor, the publication reports: No day 14 peak-response samples were available, so repertoires were characterized only after the peak T cell response. Conclusions about previously exposed vaccinees are limited because only a handful of AZD1222 recipients were SARS-CoV-2 seropositive at baseline. Participants were mostly white British, with more females than males. The authors suggested clonal diversity may have been underestimated. Reportedly, close to half of the unique spike-specific TCRs recognized epitopes lying outside the regions that are mutated in the B.1.351 and B.1.1.7 variants. The 56-69-year group was small, and its depth increase did not reach significance, likely because of low power. The whole spike protein was spanned by vaccine-associated CD4 TCRs, and dominant responses were seen in regions 160-218 and 743-854. Spike-specific TCR breadth and depth rose significantly after two AZD1222 doses compared with day 0 and with MenACWY recipients.

V lost 7 bases and J lost 4 bases, and the count of bases not matched to a germline gene is 7. Per the germline V gene, SNHLY is the CDR1 and FYNNEI is the CDR2. CDR3 length: 13 amino acids, cysteine to phenylalanine. Here the CDR3 DNA is all that survives: 39 bases in frame from base 1. The time point label here, explained by the study, means: baseline before first vaccination. Samples from vaccinated people were obtained from the UK trials COV001 and COV002, which included a single-blind randomized controlled phase 2/3 trial of AZD1222 (ChAdOx1 nCoV-19) in healthy adults. Trial participant PBMC samples were collected at day 0 and day 28 after the second dose for TCRbeta chain sequencing.

This TCR was recovered from an adult in good health. The V gene is TRBV2 and the J gene is TRBJ2-7, with 7 bases matching TRBD1. Sample: peripheral blood, taken on day 0 of AZD1222 vaccination. The encoded CDR3 is CASNPGQAYEQYF. The nucleotide sequence reads as follows: TGTGCCAGCAACCCCGGACAGGCTTACGAGCAGTACTTC.